The source of this T cell receptor (beta chain) is a study of human versus mouse CDR3 diversity and MHC coevolution. Study-level points and caveats: iCHAO1 estimated the human TCR beta repertoire at roughly 1.5 million clonotypes. Clonal inequality was lowest in most of the three human donors. On average, humans showed more CDR3 deletions and insertions than mice.

Regarding this clone: What it recognizes is unknown.

Sequenced by immunoSEQ multiplex PCR; TCRdb stores in-frame clones only, minus some. Here the sample spans about 83,000 clones, about 90% being singletons. The CDR3 sequence is 16 residues long. Germline CDR1 is MNHEY and CDR2 is SMNVEV (reference sequence). V was trimmed by 2 bases and J by 2 bases, leaving 12 bases between them. The receptor was isolated from a person aged 25 to 75 in good health. The sequenced material came from naive CD4+ T cells from blood. As to subset: CD45RO-negative CD62L-positive naive CD4 T cells. The chain recombines TRBV27 with TRBJ2-2; TRBD2 is a possible D gene (6 bases). CDR3 bases: TGTGCCAGCAGTTTAGGCGGGGCAGGAAACACCGGGGAGCTGTTTTTT. This codes for CASSLGGAGNTGELFF.